One and the same sample provided the 21 T cell receptor beta chains below, sequenced in a study of cytomegalovirus exposure and HLA in healthy donors. The study ran its PCR with 60 Vbeta and 13 Jbeta primers. Generated by immunoSEQ multiplex PCR, the TCRdb table keeps only in-frame clones and is missing some. The table has roughly 120,000 clones, 79% seen once. The sequenced sample was PBMCs. The receptors here all came from a man aged 18 to 35 in good health and CMV-seronegative.

The rearrangement joins TRBV27 to TRBJ2-1, with D possibly TRBD2 on 6 matching bases. The CDR3 spans 14 residues. Germline CDR1 reads MNHEY; CDR2 reads SMNVEV (reference sequence). V shed 5 bases and J shed 5 bases, with 13 bases lying between them. CDR3 sequence reads: CASSPRDSNNEQFF. The CDR3 bases are TGTGCCAGCAGTCCCCGGGACTCAAACAATGAGCAGTTCTTC.

The chain couples TRBV7-2 to TRBJ1-1; no firm D call. The germline CDR1 and CDR2 sequences are SGHTA and FQGNSA. There are 15 residues in the CDR3. Deletions cut 1 base from V and 1 base from J, with 10 bases between. CDR3 amino acids: CASSLVPTRNTEAFF. DNA of the CDR3: TGTGCCAGCAGCTTAGTCCCCACAAGGAACACTGAAGCTTTCTTT.

The genes are TRBV4-1 and TRBJ1-4; no reliable D call. The V end was cut by 0 bases, the J end by 1 base, with 6 bases between. This CDR3 contains 15 residues. In germline, CDR1 is MGHRA, CDR2 YSYEKL. CDR3 bases: TGCGCCAGCAGCCAAGATGAGGGAACTAATGAAAAACTGTTTTTT. Amino acid sequence: CASSQDEGTNEKLFF.

V gene TRBV5-1 combines with J gene TRBJ2-6; D gene unclear. V lost 3 bases to trimming and J lost 2 bases, with 12 bases between them. The CDR3 has 16 amino acids. Germline assignment: CDR1 SGHRS and CDR2 YFSETQ. The CDR3 here is CASSYFSGPGANVLTF. In DNA, the CDR3 is TGCGCCAGCAGCTATTTTTCGGGTCCTGGGGCCAACGTCCTGACTTTC.

Only one count was recorded for this clone. V and J are TRBV4-2 and TRBJ2-1; 8 bases fit TRBD2. J was trimmed by 8 bases and V by 2 bases; bases with no gene match: 8. There are 15 residues in the CDR3. The germline V gene encodes CDR1 LGHNA and CDR2 YNFKEQ. This chain's CDR3 is CASSQREGHLDEQFF. The CDR3 nucleotides read TGTGCCAGCAGCCAACGGGAGGGCCATTTGGATGAGCAGTTCTTC.

The genes are TRBV19 and TRBJ2-7; the match to TRBD1 covers 8 bases. The ends lost 4 bases at V and 1 base at J; junction bases unmatched: 6. Per the germline V gene, CDR1 is LNHDA and CDR2 is SQIVND (reference sequence). There are 15 residues in the CDR3. The CDR3 loop reads CASSKSGTGSYEQYV. CDR3 nucleotide sequence: TGTGCCAGTAGTAAGTCCGGGACAGGTTCCTACGAGCAGTACGTC.

The V call is TRBV10-3, the J call TRBJ2-7, with TRBD1 matching over 9 bases. Germline CDR1 and CDR2: ENHRY and SYGVKD. The CDR3 runs 13 residues. V lost 2 bases to trimming and J lost 6 bases; unmatched junction nucleotides: 2. CDR3 in amino acids: CAISERDRVEQYF. The CDR3 DNA reads TGTGCCATCAGTGAGCGGGACAGGGTCGAGCAGTACTTC.

This clone was counted between two and nine times. The chain is built from TRBV5-6 and TRBJ1-1; D possibly corresponds to TRBD1 (5 bases). CDR1 is SGHDT, CDR2 YYEEEE, per germline. Trimming pared 3 bases from V and 2 bases from J, leaving 14 bases between. The CDR3 covers 15 residues. In DNA form, the CDR3 reads TGTGCCAGCAGCTCGACCGGGGGGGACAACACTGAAGCTTTCTTT. Protein: CASSSTGGDNTEAFF. Using reference TRBV5-6 and TRBJ1-1 for the parts outside the CDR3, the full variable domain is DAGVTQSPTHLIKTRGQQVTLRCSPKSGHDTVSWYQQALGQGPQFIFQYYEEEERQRGNFPDRFSGHQFPNYSSELNVNALLLGDSALYLCASSSTGGDNTEAFFGQGTRLTVV.

This chain joins TRBV29-1 and TRBJ2-1; 13 nucleotides align to TRBD2. The CDR3 loop spans 16 amino acids. Germline CDR1 reads SQVTM; CDR2 reads ANQGSEA. The ends lost 7 bases at V and 4 bases at J; junction bases unmatched: 10. The CDR3 is CSAGLAGAKGYNEQFF. Here the CDR3 DNA reads TGCAGCGCCGGACTAGCGGGAGCCAAGGGATACAATGAGCAGTTCTTC.

The V and J genes are TRBV25-1 and TRBJ2-1; 7 bases are shared with TRBD1. Losses at the gene ends were 3 bases for V and 3 bases for J; bases not matched to a gene: 2. CDR1 is MGHDK and CDR2 is SYGVNS in the germline V gene. The length of the CDR3 is 14 residues. The CDR3 loop is CASSEDRIYNEQFF. The CDR3 DNA reads as TGTGCCAGCAGTGAGGACAGGATCTACAATGAGCAGTTCTTC.

V and J are TRBV6-5 and TRBJ2-6; 7 nucleotides align to TRBD1. Per germline, CDR1 MNHEY and CDR2 SVGAGI. The CDR3 is made up of 15 amino acids. V trimming: 7 bases; J trimming: 1 base; junction bases outside the gene matches: 4. The CDR3 here is CASTEQGSGANVLTF. DNA of the CDR3: TGTGCCAGCACCGAACAGGGGTCTGGGGCCAACGTCCTGACTTTC.

The chain employs TRBV6-6 and TRBJ1-5; D unclear. The germline gives CDR1 MNHNY, CDR2 SVGAGI (reference sequence). Trimming stripped 6 bases from V and 2 bases from J, with 11 bases between. There are 14 residues in the CDR3. The chain's CDR3 is CASRYGGRNQPQHF. In DNA, the CDR3 is TGTGCCAGCAGGTACGGAGGCCGCAATCAGCCCCAGCATTTT.

This clone was seen only once. The chain combines TRBV18 with TRBJ1-6, with D tentatively TRBD1 (6 bases). Germline V gene data show CDR1 as KGHSH and CDR2 as LQKENI. The CDR3 loop spans 20 amino acids. With 1 base removed from V and 9 bases from J, the gap between germline ends came to 28 bases. CDR3 coding DNA: TGTGCCAGCTCACCACTTCCGCCGGGACACCAAAATGCAAGAAGTTCACCCCTCCACTTT. Amino acid sequence: CASSPLPPGHQNARSSPLHF.

The genes are TRBV11-3 and TRBJ2-7, with D tentatively TRBD2 (6 bases). CDR3 length equals 13 residues. The germline V and J ends were trimmed by 5 bases and 9 bases, with 17 bases remaining between them. Germline-derived CDR1 and CDR2 are SGHNT and YENEEA. The CDR3 DNA sequence: TGTGCCAGCAGCCCCCGACTAGGTTGCGGGCAGTACGTC. It is translated as CASSPRLGCGQYV.

V gene TRBV28 combines with J gene TRBJ2-6; 9 bases align to TRBD2. V shed 1 base and J 0 bases; nucleotides not matched to a gene: 4. CDR1 is MDHEN and CDR2 is SYDVKM in the germline V gene. The CDR3 totals 18 residues. CDR3 sequence reads: CASSLFAGGYSGANVLTF. DNA for the CDR3: TGTGCCAGCAGTTTATTTGCGGGAGGGTACTCTGGGGCCAACGTCCTGACTTTC.

V gene TRBV11-1 combines with J gene TRBJ1-1, with 7 bases lining up with TRBD1. CDR1 is SGHAT and CDR2 is FQDESV in the germline V gene (reference sequence). This CDR3 is built from 15 residues. Trimming cost V 5 bases and J 1 base; bases outside gene matches: 7. The CDR3 sequence is CASSMNRGGNTEAFF. The CDR3 DNA is TGTGCCAGCAGCATGAACAGGGGAGGGAACACTGAAGCTTTCTTT.

This clone was found a few times. The chain is built from TRBV4-2 and TRBJ1-5; D unresolved. V was trimmed by 0 bases and J by 7 bases, leaving 7 bases between them. This CDR3 has 13 residues. CDR1 LGHNA and CDR2 YNFKEQ come from the germline V gene. Here the CDR3 reads CASSQDLRQPQHF. CDR3 nucleotide sequence: TGTGCCAGCAGCCAAGATCTACGGCAGCCCCAGCATTTT.

The chain links TRBV9 to TRBJ2-1, with TRBD2 matching 8 bases. This CDR3 contains 16 residues. CDR1 SGDLS and CDR2 YYNGEE come from the germline V gene. The ends lost 0 bases at V and 3 bases at J; junction bases unmatched: 5. CDR3 in amino acids: CASSVAPGTSYNEQFF. For the CDR3, the DNA is TGTGCCAGCAGCGTAGCCCCCGGGACTAGCTACAATGAGCAGTTCTTC.

The chain carries TRBV27 and TRBJ2-5; 7 positions agree with TRBD2. V dropped 2 bases and J dropped 5; count of bases not matched to a gene: 2. Germline values: CDR1 MNHEY, CDR2 SMNVEV (reference sequence). The CDR3 contains 13 residues. The CDR3 loop reads CASSLTGRETQYF. The CDR3 DNA is TGTGCCAGCAGTTTAACCGGGAGGGAGACCCAGTACTTC.

The chain employs TRBV9 and TRBJ2-1; 10 bases line up with TRBD1. Trimming took 6 bases from V and 7 from J; bases not matched to a gene: 13. Germline values: CDR1 SGDLS, CDR2 YYNGEE. The CDR3 consists of 16 residues. The CDR3 loop is CASTLLPGTGVNEQFF. The CDR3 nucleotides are TGTGCCAGCACCTTACTTCCCGGGACAGGGGTGAATGAGCAGTTCTTC.

This rearrangement joins TRBV19 to TRBJ2-3; 8 bases map to TRBD2. This CDR3 comprises 15 residues. J lost 1 base, V lost 5 bases, and 5 bases had no gene match. Germline values: CDR1 LNHDA, CDR2 SQIVND (reference sequence). The CDR3 reads CASSLSGSRTDTQYF. CDR3 DNA sequence: TGTGCCAGTAGTCTCAGCGGGAGTCGCACAGATACGCAGTATTTT.